This note documents a single TCR beta chain sequence. These data come from a study of blood T cell repertoires in COVID-19. Study information: The analysed material was cDNA or gDNA that came from T cells, B-cell-depleted T cells, or PBMCs.

Authors' processing steps: Amplifying reference gene primers gave estimates of nucleated cell counts. Sequencing used immunoSEQ multiplex PCR; TCRdb keeps in-frame clones, though not all of them. For V, J and clone size, that table is used; D and trimming come from the DNA. This sample yields about 400,000 clones, of which approximately 86% are seen a single time; less than 3.5% belongs to the top ten. The TCR comes from a human donor in a cohort sampled during active COVID-19. Sequencing was performed on peripheral blood.

CDR3 sequence reads: CASKPGTGGWTEAFF. The CDR3 nucleotides read TGTGCCAGCAAGCCCGGGACAGGGGGATGGACTGAAGCTTTCTTT. V usage is TRBV2 and J usage is TRBJ1-1; 11 bases align to TRBD1. CDR1 is SNHLY and CDR2 is FYNNEI in the germline V gene. The ends lost 7 bases at V and 5 bases at J; junction bases unmatched: 9. The length of the CDR3 is 15 residues.